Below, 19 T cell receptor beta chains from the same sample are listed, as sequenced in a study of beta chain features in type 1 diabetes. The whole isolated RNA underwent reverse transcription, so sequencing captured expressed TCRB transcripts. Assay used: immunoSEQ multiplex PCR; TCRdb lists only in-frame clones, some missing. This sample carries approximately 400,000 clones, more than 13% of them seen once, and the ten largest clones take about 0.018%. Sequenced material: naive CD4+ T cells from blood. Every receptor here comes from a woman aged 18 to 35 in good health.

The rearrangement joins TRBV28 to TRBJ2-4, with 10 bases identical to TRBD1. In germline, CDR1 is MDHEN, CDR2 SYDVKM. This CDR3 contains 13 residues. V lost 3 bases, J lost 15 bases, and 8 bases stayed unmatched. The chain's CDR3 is CASSFGTGVSPYF. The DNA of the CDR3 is TGTGCCAGCAGTTTTGGGACAGGGGTCTCACCGTACTTC.

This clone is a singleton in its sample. CDR3 amino acids: CASSRDSYGYTF. The CDR3 coding sequence is TGTGCCAGCAGCCGGGACTCATATGGCTACACCTTC. The V gene is TRBV13, the J gene TRBJ1-2; D is possibly TRBD1 (5 bases). V was shortened by 5 bases and J by 5 bases, with 9 bases between the two germline ends. The CDR3 sequence is 12 residues long. Germline lookup yields CDR1 PRHDT and CDR2 FYEKMQ (reference sequence).

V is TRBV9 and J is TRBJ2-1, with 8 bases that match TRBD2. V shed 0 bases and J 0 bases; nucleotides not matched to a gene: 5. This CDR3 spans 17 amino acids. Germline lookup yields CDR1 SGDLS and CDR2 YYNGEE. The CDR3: CASSVVAGGLSYNEQFF. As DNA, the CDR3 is TGTGCCAGCAGCGTAGTTGCGGGAGGCCTCTCCTACAATGAGCAGTTCTTC.

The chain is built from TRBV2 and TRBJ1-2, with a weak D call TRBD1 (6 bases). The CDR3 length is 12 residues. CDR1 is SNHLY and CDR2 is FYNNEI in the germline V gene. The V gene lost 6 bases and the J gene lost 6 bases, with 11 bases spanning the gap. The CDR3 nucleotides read TGTGCCAGCAGACAGGGTATGGATGGCTACACCTTC. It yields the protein CASRQGMDGYTF.

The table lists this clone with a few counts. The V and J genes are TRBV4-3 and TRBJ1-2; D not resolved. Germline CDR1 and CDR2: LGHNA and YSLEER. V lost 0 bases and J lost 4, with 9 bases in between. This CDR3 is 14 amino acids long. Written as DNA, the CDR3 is TGCGCCAGCAGCCAAGAATCAGTAACCTATGGCTACACCTTC. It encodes CASSQESVTYGYTF.

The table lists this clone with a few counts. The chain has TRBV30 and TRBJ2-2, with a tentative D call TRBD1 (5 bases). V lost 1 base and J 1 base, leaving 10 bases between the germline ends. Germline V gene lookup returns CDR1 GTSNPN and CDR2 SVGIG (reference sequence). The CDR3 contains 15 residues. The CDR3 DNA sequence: TGTGCCTGGAGTGAGGACAACCTGAACACCGGGGAGCTGTTTTTT. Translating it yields CAWSEDNLNTGELFF.

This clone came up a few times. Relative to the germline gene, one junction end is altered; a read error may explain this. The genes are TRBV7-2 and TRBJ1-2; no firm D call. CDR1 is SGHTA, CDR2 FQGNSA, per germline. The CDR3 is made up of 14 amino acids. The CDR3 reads CASRRTEQITSPAF. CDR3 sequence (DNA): TGTGCCAGCAGGCGAACGGAGCAGATCACTTCCCCCGCCTTC.

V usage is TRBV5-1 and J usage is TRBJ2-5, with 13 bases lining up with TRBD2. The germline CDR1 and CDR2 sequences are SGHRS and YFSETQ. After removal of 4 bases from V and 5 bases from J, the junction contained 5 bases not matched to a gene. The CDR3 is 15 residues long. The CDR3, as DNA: TGCGCCAGCAGCGTATTGACTAGCGGGAGGGAGACCCAGTACTTC. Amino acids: CASSVLTSGRETQYF.

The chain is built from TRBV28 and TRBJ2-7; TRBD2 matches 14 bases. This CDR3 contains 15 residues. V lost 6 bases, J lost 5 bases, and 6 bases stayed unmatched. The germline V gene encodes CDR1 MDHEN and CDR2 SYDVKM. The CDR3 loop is CASSPPGLAGDEQYF. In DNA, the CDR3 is TGTGCCAGCAGCCCACCGGGACTAGCGGGAGACGAGCAGTACTTC.

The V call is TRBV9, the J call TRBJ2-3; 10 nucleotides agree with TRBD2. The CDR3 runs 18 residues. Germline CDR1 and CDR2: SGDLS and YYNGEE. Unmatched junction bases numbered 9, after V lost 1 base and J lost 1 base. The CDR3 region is CASSVTASGRSGTDTQYF. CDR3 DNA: TGTGCCAGCAGCGTAACAGCTAGCGGGAGATCGGGCACAGATACGCAGTATTTT.

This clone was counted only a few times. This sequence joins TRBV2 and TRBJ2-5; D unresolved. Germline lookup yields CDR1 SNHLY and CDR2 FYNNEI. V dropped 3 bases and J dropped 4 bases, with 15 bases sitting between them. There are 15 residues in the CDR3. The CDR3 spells CASSERVLSPETQYF. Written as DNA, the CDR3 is TGTGCCAGCAGTGAGCGCGTTTTGAGCCCAGAGACCCAGTACTTC. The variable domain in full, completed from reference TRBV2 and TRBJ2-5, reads EPEVTQTPSHQVTQMGQEVILRCVPISNHLYFYWYRQILGQKVEFLVSFYNNEISEKSEIFDDQFSVERPDGSNFTLKIRSTKLEDSAMYFCASSERVLSPETQYFGPGTRLLVL.

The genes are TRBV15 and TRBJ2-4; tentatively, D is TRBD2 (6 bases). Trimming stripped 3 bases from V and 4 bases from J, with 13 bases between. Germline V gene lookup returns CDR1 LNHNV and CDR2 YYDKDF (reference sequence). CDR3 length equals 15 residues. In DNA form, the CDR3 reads TGTGCCACCAGCAGGCCCGGGACTGAAAAAAACATTCAGTACTTC. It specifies CATSRPGTEKNIQYF.

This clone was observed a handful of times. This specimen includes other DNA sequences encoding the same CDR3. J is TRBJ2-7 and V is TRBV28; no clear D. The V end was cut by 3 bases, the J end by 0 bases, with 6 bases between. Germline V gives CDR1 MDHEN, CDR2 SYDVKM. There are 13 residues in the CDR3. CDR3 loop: CASSLPVSYEQYF. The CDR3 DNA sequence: TGTGCCAGCAGTTTGCCAGTCTCCTACGAGCAGTACTTC.

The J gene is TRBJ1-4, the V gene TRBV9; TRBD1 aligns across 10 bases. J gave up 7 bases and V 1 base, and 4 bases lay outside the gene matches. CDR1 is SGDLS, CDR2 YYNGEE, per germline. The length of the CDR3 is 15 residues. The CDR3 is CASSVSGQGTEKLFF. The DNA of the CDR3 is TGTGCCAGCAGCGTATCGGGACAGGGGACTGAAAAACTGTTTTTT.

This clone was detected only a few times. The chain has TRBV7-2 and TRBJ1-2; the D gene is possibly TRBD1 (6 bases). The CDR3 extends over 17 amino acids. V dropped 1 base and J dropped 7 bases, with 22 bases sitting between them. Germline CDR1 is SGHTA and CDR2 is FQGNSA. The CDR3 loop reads CASSLVKDSLLRGGYTF. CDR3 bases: TGTGCCAGCAGCTTAGTAAAGGACAGCCTTCTAAGGGGTGGCTACACCTTC.

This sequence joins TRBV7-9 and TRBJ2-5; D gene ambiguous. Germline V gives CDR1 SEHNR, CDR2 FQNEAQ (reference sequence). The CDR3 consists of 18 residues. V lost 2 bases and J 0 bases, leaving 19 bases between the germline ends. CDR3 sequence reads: CASSLFQRTDGYQETQYF. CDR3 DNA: TGTGCCAGCAGCTTATTCCAGAGAACCGACGGGTACCAAGAGACCCAGTACTTC.

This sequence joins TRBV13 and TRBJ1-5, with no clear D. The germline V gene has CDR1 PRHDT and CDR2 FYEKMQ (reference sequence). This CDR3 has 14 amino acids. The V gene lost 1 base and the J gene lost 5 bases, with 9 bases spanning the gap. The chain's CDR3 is CASSLAGIDQPQHF. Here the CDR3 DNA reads TGTGCCAGCAGCTTAGCAGGTATTGATCAGCCCCAGCATTTT.

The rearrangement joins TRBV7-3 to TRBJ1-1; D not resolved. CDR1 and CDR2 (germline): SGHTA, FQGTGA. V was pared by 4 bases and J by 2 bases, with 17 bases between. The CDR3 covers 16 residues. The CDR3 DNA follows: TGTGCCAGCAGCTCCTTTTTGTTGGGCCCCAACACTGAAGCTTTCTTT. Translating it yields CASSSFLLGPNTEAFF.

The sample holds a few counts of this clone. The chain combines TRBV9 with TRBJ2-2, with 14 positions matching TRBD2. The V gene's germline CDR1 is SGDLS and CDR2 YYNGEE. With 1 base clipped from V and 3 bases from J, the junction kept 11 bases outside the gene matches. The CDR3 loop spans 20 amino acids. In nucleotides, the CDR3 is TGTGCCAGCAGCGTAAGACCCGGGACTAGCGGGAGTTCGGACACCGGGGAGCTGTTTTTT. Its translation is CASSVRPGTSGSSDTGELFF. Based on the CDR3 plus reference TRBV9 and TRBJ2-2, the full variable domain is DSGVTQTPKHLITATGQRVTLRCSPRSGDLSVYWYQQSLDQGLQFLIQYYNGEERAKGNILERFSAQQFPDLHSELNLSSLELGDSALYFCASSVRPGTSGSSDTGELFFGEGSRLTVL.